This T cell receptor (beta chain) was sequenced in a study of cytomegalovirus exposure and HLA in healthy donors. The PCR made use of 60 Vbeta and 13 Jbeta primers. The protocol was immunoSEQ multiplex PCR, while the TCRdb copy is restricted to in-frame clones and leaves out a portion. This table holds 170,000 or so clones, approximately 84% found once. Trimming left V 3 bases short and J 5 bases short, with 10 bases between. Germline V gene sequence: CDR1 SEHNR, CDR2 FQNEAQ (reference sequence). The CDR3 totals 13 residues. With respect to this clone: Its antigen is still unknown.

Points from the study as a whole: Highly shared sequence variants in one cluster were likely a sequencing artifact. The presence/absence work took it that sequencing depth was about the same across donors. Associated with cytomegalovirus, according to the listing, were 150 to 200 TCR beta chains. The study dropped some indistinguishable V segments, TRBV6-2 and TRBV6-3 among them.

The receptor's source is a boy between 2 and 10 years old in good health and CMV-seronegative. Input material: PBMCs. The genes are TRBV7-9 and TRBJ2-5; D perhaps matches TRBD1 (5 bases). CDR3 sequence: CASSLAGLETQYF. CDR3 bases: TGTGCCAGCAGCTTGGCAGGGCTGGAGACCCAGTACTTC. Variable domain in full (rest from reference TRBV7-9 and TRBJ2-5): DTGVSQNPRHKITKRGQNVTFRCDPISEHNRLYWYRQTLGQGPEFLTYFQNEAQLEKSRLLSDRFSAERPKGSFSTLEIQRTEQGDSAMYLCASSLAGLETQYFGPGTRLLVL.